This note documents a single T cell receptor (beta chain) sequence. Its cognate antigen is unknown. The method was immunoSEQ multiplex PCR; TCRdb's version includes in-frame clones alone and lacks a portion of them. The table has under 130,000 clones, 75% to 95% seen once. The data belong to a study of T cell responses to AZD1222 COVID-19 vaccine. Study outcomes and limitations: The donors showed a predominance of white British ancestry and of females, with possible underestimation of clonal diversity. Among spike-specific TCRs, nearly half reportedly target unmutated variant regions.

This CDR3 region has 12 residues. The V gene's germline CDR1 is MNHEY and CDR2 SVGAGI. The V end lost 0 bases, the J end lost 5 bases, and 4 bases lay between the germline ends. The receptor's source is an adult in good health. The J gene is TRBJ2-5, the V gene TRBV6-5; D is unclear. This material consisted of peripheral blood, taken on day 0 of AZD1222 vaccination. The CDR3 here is CASSYSRETQYF. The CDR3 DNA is TGTGCCAGCAGTTACTCGAGGGAGACCCAGTACTTC.